The clone carrying this T cell receptor (beta chain) was picked up many times. No antigen is known for it. This CDR3 is built from 13 residues. V dropped 1 base and J dropped 5 bases, with 8 bases sitting between them. CDR1 MNHNS and CDR2 SASEGT come from the germline V gene. This sample was taken from a study of T cells after yellow fever vaccination. Looking at the study overall: Preparation used SMART-Seq v4 Ultra Low Input for the low-cell-number fractions. Study-wide points: Abundant clonotypes from the bulk population could get into FACS-sorted repertoires as contaminants.

A process of 5'RACE template switching, which added a universal primer site and UMIs, was used to make TCR cDNA. One entry per CDR3 protein results from TCRdb running MiXCR on the 5' RACE reads. The data contain 120,000 or so distinct CDR3 sequences, 7.5% to 10% of them singletons. The clonotype comes from a man between 18 and 35 years old who received the YFV17D yellow fever vaccine. The sample was CD8+ T cells sorted from PBMCs, taken on the day of the yellow fever booster vaccination. V usage is TRBV6-1 and J usage is TRBJ1-2; D gene uncertain. CDR3 in DNA: TGTGCCAGCAGTGAAGACGGGTGGTATGGCTACACCTTC. Amino acid sequence: CASSEDGWYGYTF.